This T cell receptor (beta chain) was obtained from a study of cytomegalovirus exposure and HLA in healthy donors. The CDR3 consists of 14 residues. The V end was cut by 3 bases, the J end by 5 bases, with 10 bases between. Germline V lookup: CDR1 LNHNV, CDR2 YYDKDF (reference sequence). Assay used: immunoSEQ multiplex PCR; TCRdb lists only in-frame clones, some missing. The sample holds tens of thousands of clones, around 95% seen once. The rearrangement uses TRBV15 and TRBJ1-4; the D gene is possibly TRBD1 (5 bases). The TCR comes from a man between 18 and 35 years old in good health and CMV-seropositive. The sequenced sample consisted of PBMCs. The CDR3 DNA reads TGTGCCACCAGCAGGGACATGGCAAATGAAAAACTGTTTTTT. Amino acid sequence: CATSRDMANEKLFF.